The 19 T cell receptor beta chains in this list originate from one sample, sequenced in a study of blood T cell repertoires in COVID-19. Measured with immunoSEQ multiplex PCR; TCRdb has only the in-frame clones, and not every one. The sample contains around 310,000 clones, 70% to 90% of which appear only once. The specimen sequenced was PBMCs or T cells enriched from blood (not recorded which). All receptors derive from a woman aged 40 to 55 who had recovered from COVID-19.

The chain has TRBV9 and TRBJ2-7; 10 positions match TRBD1. The junction had 7 bases not matched to a gene; V was cut back by 0 bases and J by 7 bases. CDR3 length: 15 residues. Germline CDR1 is SGDLS and CDR2 is YYNGEE. The CDR3 coding sequence is TGTGCCAGCAGCGTAGGGACAGGGGGGTTTCTGGAGCAGTACTTC. This encodes CASSVGTGGFLEQYF.

The chain combines TRBV10-1 with TRBJ2-1; 9 positions agree with TRBD2. Trimming cost V 4 bases and J 10 bases; bases outside gene matches: 11. The CDR3 extends over 15 amino acids. CDR1 is WNHNN, CDR2 SYGVQD, per germline (reference sequence). The CDR3 DNA follows: TGCGCCAGCAGTGTTAGGAGCGGGGGGCTGGAGGAGCAGTTCTTC. Residues: CASSVRSGGLEEQFF.

This chain joins TRBV15 and TRBJ2-7, with TRBD2 identical over 10 bases. Germline V gene data show CDR1 as LNHNV and CDR2 as YYDKDF (reference sequence). The CDR3 covers 15 residues. The V segment lost 0 bases and the J segment 4 bases; nucleotides outside the gene matches: 3. The CDR3, as DNA: TGTGCCACCAGCAGAGATGAGGGACTAGCGTACGAGCAGTACTTC. This sequence encodes CATSRDEGLAYEQYF.

The gene calls are TRBV7-3 and TRBJ2-3; 7 bases align to TRBD1. The CDR3 has 14 residues. The V segment lost 5 bases and the J segment 3 bases; nucleotides outside the gene matches: 5. Per the germline V gene, CDR1 is SGHTA and CDR2 is FQGTGA. The CDR3 spells CASSRTGATDTQYF. The CDR3 region has the DNA TGTGCCAGCAGCCGGACAGGTGCTACAGATACGCAGTATTTT.

This clone was detected once. The chain links TRBV7-3 to TRBJ2-7, with TRBD2 identical over 8 bases. Germline CDR1 reads SGHTA; CDR2 reads FQGTGA. Trimming cost V 1 base and J 0 bases; bases outside gene matches: 2. This CDR3 is built from 15 residues. The CDR3 DNA reads as TGTGCCAGCAGCTTAAGTAGCGGGATCTCCTACGAGCAGTACTTC. It is translated as CASSLSSGISYEQYF.

V is TRBV4-3 and J is TRBJ2-7; the D gene is possibly TRBD1 (6 bases). CDR3 length: 14 amino acids. The V gene's germline CDR1 is LGHNA and CDR2 YSLEER. The ends were cut back, 2 bases at V and 6 bases at J, with 14 bases in the middle. The DNA of the CDR3 is TGCGCCAGCAGCCAAATACAGGGACAAGGCGAGCAGTACTTC. Residues: CASSQIQGQGEQYF.

The CDR3 protein is CASSRTGGDQPQHF. The DNA of the CDR3 is TGTGCCAGCAGTCGGACAGGGGGCGACCAGCCCCAGCATTTT. The V call is TRBV16, the J call TRBJ1-5; 11 nucleotides agree with TRBD1. V lost 6 bases, J lost 7 bases, and 5 bases stayed unmatched. Per the germline V gene, CDR1 is KGHSY and CDR2 is FQNENV. The CDR3 spans 14 residues.

This chain uses TRBV7-8 with TRBJ2-5, with 11 bases aligning to TRBD2. CDR1 and CDR2 (germline): SGHVS, FQNEAQ. The CDR3 loop spans 15 amino acids. V lost 6 bases and J lost 2; bases outside the gene matches: 5. In nucleotides, the CDR3 is TGTGCCAGCAGACCACTAGCGGGGGTACAAGAGACCCAGTACTTC. Protein product: CASRPLAGVQETQYF.

V usage is TRBV4-1 and J usage is TRBJ1-5; TRBD1 agrees at 9 bases. J gave up 4 bases and V 1 base, and 2 bases lay outside the gene matches. Germline CDR1 and CDR2: MGHRA and YSYEKL. The CDR3 contains 15 residues. CDR3 amino acids: CASSQGGQGNQPQHF. The CDR3, as DNA: TGCGCCAGCAGCCAAGGGGGACAGGGAAATCAGCCCCAGCATTTT.

The V gene is TRBV29-1, the J gene TRBJ1-2; no clear D gene. V was trimmed by 4 bases and J by 8 bases, leaving 14 bases between them. This CDR3 comprises 12 residues. The V gene's germline CDR1 is SQVTM and CDR2 ANQGSEA. The CDR3 nucleotides are TGCAGCGTTGTTCCGGCGAGAGGGGGCTACACCTTC. Translation gives CSVVPARGGYTF.

A remark on this clone: One junction end does not reproduce the germline sequence, and a read error may be involved. This chain uses TRBV6-5 with TRBJ1-6; D not resolved. The CDR3 is 15 residues long. The germline CDR1 and CDR2 sequences are MNHEY and SVGAGI. CDR3 amino acids: CASNSAGLGDSLLHF. DNA of the CDR3: TGTGCCAGCAACTCCGCCGGACTTGGGGATTCACTCCTCCACTTT.

This clone has just a few counts. This chain links TRBV19 with TRBJ2-1; TRBD1 aligns across 7 bases. With V trimmed by 5 bases and J by 7 bases, 11 bases remained unmatched. The CDR3 extends over 15 amino acids. Germline-derived CDR1 and CDR2 are LNHDA and SQIVND (reference sequence). In nucleotides, the CDR3 is TGTGCCAGTAGTTCCGACAGGGTTACTAGGAATGAGCAGTTCTTC. Translating gives CASSSDRVTRNEQFF. Full variable domain (remainder filled in from reference TRBV19 and TRBJ2-1): DGGITQSPKYLFRKEGQNVTLSCEQNLNHDAMYWYRQDPGQGLRLIYYSQIVNDFQKGDIAEGYSVSREKKESFPLTVTSAQKNPTAFYLCASSSDRVTRNEQFFGPGTRLTVL.

The rearrangement joins TRBV5-1 to TRBJ1-3; 7 bases align to TRBD1. Germline CDR1 reads SGHRS; CDR2 reads YFSETQ. V was clipped by 4 bases and J by 1 base; unmatched bases: 2. The CDR3 spans 14 residues. The chain's CDR3 is CASSAGQSGNTIYF. As DNA, the CDR3 is TGCGCCAGCAGCGCGGGACAGTCTGGAAACACCATATATTTT.

The chain recombines TRBV4-1 with TRBJ1-5; no clear D. CDR3 length: 13 amino acids. CDR1 and CDR2 from the germline V gene are MGHRA and YSYEKL. V shed 0 bases and J shed 5 bases, with 5 bases lying between them. This chain's CDR3 is CASSQERDQPQHF. The CDR3 coding sequence is TGCGCCAGCAGCCAAGAGCGCGATCAGCCCCAGCATTTT.

The chain uses TRBV15 and TRBJ2-1; TRBD2 is a possible D gene (5 bases). Germline CDR1 is LNHNV and CDR2 is YYDKDF (reference sequence). V lost 0 bases and J lost 1, with 16 bases in between. The CDR3 covers 18 residues. The chain's CDR3 is CATSRESRYRGSYNEQFF. CDR3 DNA: TGTGCCACCAGCAGAGAGTCCCGGTACCGGGGTTCCTACAATGAGCAGTTCTTC.

The chain carries TRBV2 and TRBJ2-3; no definite D call. Germline V gives CDR1 SNHLY, CDR2 FYNNEI. The CDR3 is 14 amino acids. Trimming removed 7 bases from V and 4 bases from J, with 15 bases in between. This chain's CDR3 is CASIKRGGPDTQYF. The CDR3 DNA is TGTGCCAGCATCAAGCGTGGCGGCCCAGATACGCAGTATTTT.

Remarks on this clone: Additional DNA sequences in this sample encode the identical CDR3. The rearrangement uses TRBV9 and TRBJ2-1, with 8 bases fitting TRBD2. The trim removed 0 bases at V and 4 bases at J, leaving 3 bases unmatched. The CDR3 extends over 15 amino acids. In germline, CDR1 is SGDLS, CDR2 YYNGEE. The CDR3 spells CASSVGAGGYNEQFF. The CDR3 DNA follows: TGTGCCAGCAGCGTAGGGGCGGGGGGTTACAATGAGCAGTTCTTC.

This chain uses TRBV4-3 with TRBJ2-3; TRBD1 is a possible D gene (5 bases). The V end was cut by 0 bases, the J end by 3 bases, with 13 bases between. The CDR3 spans 16 residues. From germline, CDR1 is LGHNA and CDR2 YSLEER. The CDR3 bases are TGCGCCAGCAGCCAAGATCTGTTGGCAGGGACAGATACGCAGTATTTT. Its protein product is CASSQDLLAGTDTQYF.

The chain combines TRBV30 with TRBJ1-2, with D possibly matching TRBD1 (6 bases). Deletions cut 7 bases from V and 7 bases from J, with 16 bases between. Per germline, CDR1 GTSNPN and CDR2 SVGIG (reference sequence). This CDR3 is 12 amino acids long. CDR3 DNA: TGTGCCTTGCTGAGGGGGAGGGGTGGCTACACCTTC. It yields the protein CALLRGRGGYTF. The full variable domain, its missing parts supplied by reference TRBV30 and TRBJ1-2, is SQTIHQWPATLVQPVGSPLSLECTVEGTSNPNLYWYRQAAGRGLQLLFYSVGIGQISSEVPQNLSASRPQDRQFILSSKKLLLSDSGFYLCALLRGRGGYTFGSGTRLTVV.